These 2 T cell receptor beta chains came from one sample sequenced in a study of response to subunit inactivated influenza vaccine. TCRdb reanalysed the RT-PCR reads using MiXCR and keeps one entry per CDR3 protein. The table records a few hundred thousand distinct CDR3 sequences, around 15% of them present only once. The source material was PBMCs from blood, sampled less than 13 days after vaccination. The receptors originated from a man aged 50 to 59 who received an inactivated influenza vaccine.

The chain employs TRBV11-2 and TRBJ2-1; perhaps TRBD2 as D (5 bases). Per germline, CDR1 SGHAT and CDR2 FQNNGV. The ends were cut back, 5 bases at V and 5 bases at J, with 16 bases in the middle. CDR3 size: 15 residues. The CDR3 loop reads CASSPQRTSHNEQFF. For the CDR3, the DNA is TGTGCCAGCAGCCCACAGAGGACTTCTCACAATGAGCAGTTCTTC.

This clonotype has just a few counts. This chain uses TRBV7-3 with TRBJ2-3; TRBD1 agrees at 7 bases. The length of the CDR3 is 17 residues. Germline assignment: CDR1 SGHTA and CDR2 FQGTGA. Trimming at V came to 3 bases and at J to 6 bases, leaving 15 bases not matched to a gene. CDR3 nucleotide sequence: TGTGCCAGCAGCTTGACAGGGCCACCCGCCTTCACGGATACGCAGTATTTT. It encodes CASSLTGPPAFTDTQYF.